What follows is one T cell receptor (beta chain) and its context. The antigen is not known. This sample was taken from a study of post-analysis software for immune sequencing data. Study context: Some patients lacked subtype; others had relapsing-remitting, secondary progressive or progressive-relapsing disease. Overall study results and limits: Five TRBV segments, including TRBV5-6, TRBV5-1 and TRBV20-1, were more frequent in patients than controls. Versus controls, multiple sclerosis patients showed significantly lower diversity (normalized Chao1).

CDR3 length equals 14 residues. In germline, CDR1 is SQVTM, CDR2 ANQGSEA. V lost 1 base, J lost 4 bases, and 13 bases lay in between. Unique molecular identifiers were present in the TCR beta cDNA libraries. There were about 1 to 10 million T cells, and approximately 500,000 cDNA molecules came from them. TCRdb independently ran MiXCR on the PCR reads; one entry per CDR3 protein. This sample carries about 400,000 distinct CDR3 sequences, about a third of them seen once, and the ten largest clones take roughly 13%. V usage is TRBV29-1 and J usage is TRBJ1-1, with a tentative D call TRBD1 (6 bases). The sample taken for sequencing was blood. The sequence was collected from a girl aged 10-17 years with multiple sclerosis. CDR3: CSVEVRGRGTEAFF. DNA for the CDR3: TGCAGCGTTGAAGTCAGGGGCAGGGGCACTGAAGCTTTCTTT.